These 6 T cell receptor beta chains share one sample of origin, sequenced in a study of CD4 T cells in relation to SARS-CoV-2 and coronaviruses. Method: immunoSEQ multiplex PCR; TCRdb's copy keeps in-frame clones and lacks some. In the table there are roughly 25,000 clones, 73% of which are singletons. Their recognized antigens are unknown. CD4+ T cells from unexposed donors were obtained before the COVID-19 pandemic (2011-2018). Isolation of CD4+ T cells took place after around 11 days in culture. The sample taken for sequencing was CD4+ T cells from PBMCs, cultured in vitro. Every receptor here comes from a human donor in good health.

The chain carries TRBV29-1 and TRBJ1-1; possibly TRBD1 for D (5 bases). This CDR3 contains 16 residues. Trimming removed 3 bases at V and 6 bases at J, with 23 bases between. Per germline, CDR1 SQVTM and CDR2 ANQGSEA. The CDR3 coding sequence is TGCAGCGTTGATAAAGTTAGTGGCAGGGAGGTTCCTGAAGCTTTCTTT. Protein sequence: CSVDKVSGREVPEAFF.

V is TRBV28 and J is TRBJ2-7, with TRBD2 identical over 7 bases. The CDR3 contains 14 residues. Looked up from germline, CDR1 is MDHEN and CDR2 is SYDVKM. After removal of 3 bases from V and 2 bases from J, the junction contained 4 bases not matched to a gene. As DNA, the CDR3 is TGTGCCAGCAGTTTGGAGGGACTAACCTACGAGCAGTACTTC. Amino acids: CASSLEGLTYEQYF.

The chain carries TRBV5-6 and TRBJ1-2; the match to TRBD1 covers 12 bases. The CDR3 covers 16 residues. The V gene's germline CDR1 is SGHDT and CDR2 YYEEEE. The J segment lost 3 bases and the V segment lost 7 bases, leaving 10 bases of the junction unmatched. The DNA for the CDR3 is TGTGCCAGCGGATATTCAGGGACAGGGGGCTACTATGGCTACACCTTC. Its protein is CASGYSGTGGYYGYTF.

The chain carries TRBV15 and TRBJ1-1, with a weak D call TRBD1 (6 bases). V dropped 4 bases and J dropped 1 base, with 25 bases sitting between them. This CDR3 is built from 19 residues. Germline CDR1 reads LNHNV; CDR2 reads YYDKDF (reference sequence). CDR3 amino acids: CATSTISPSPGTRNTEAFF. In DNA, the CDR3 is TGTGCCACCAGCACAATTAGCCCCTCCCCCGGGACAAGGAACACTGAAGCTTTCTTT.

The rearrangement joins TRBV9 to TRBJ2-3; D is undetermined. The V and J ends lost 2 bases and 3 bases respectively, with 13 bases between them. Per the germline V gene, CDR1 is SGDLS and CDR2 is YYNGEE. The CDR3 has 15 amino acids. CDR3 in DNA: TGTGCCAGCAGCGTTCAAGGGCGTGAGACAGATACGCAGTATTTT. Residues: CASSVQGRETDTQYF.

The rearrangement uses TRBV3-1 (or the pseudogene TRBV3-2) and TRBJ1-2; D is unresolved. The CDR3 totals 12 residues. The germline CDR1 and CDR2 sequences are LGHDT and YNNKEL (reference sequence). V lost 4 bases to trimming and J lost 5 bases, with 8 bases between them. The CDR3 reads CASSRPGYGYTF. The CDR3 DNA is TGTGCCAGCAGCCGGCCAGGTTATGGCTACACCTTC.